The clone carrying this TCR beta chain was recorded a few times. Generated by immunoSEQ multiplex PCR, the TCRdb table keeps only in-frame clones and is missing some. The sample carries 150,000 to 200,000 clones, around 84% recorded once. The V gene's germline CDR1 is SEHNR and CDR2 FQNEAQ (reference sequence). This CDR3 region has 12 residues. The V gene lost 5 bases and the J gene lost 9 bases, with 11 bases spanning the gap. These data come from a study of blood T cell repertoires in COVID-19. As for the study in general: Both acute and convalescent COVID-19 samples were obtained from the United States, Italy and Spain.

The rearrangement uses TRBV7-9 and TRBJ2-4; D might be TRBD1 (6 bases). The TCR sequence derives from a woman aged 65 to 85 with COVID-19, enrolled during active disease. The sequencing input was peripheral blood. The CDR3 protein is CASSTRDTIQYF. CDR3 bases: TGTGCCAGCAGCACCCGGGACACCATTCAGTACTTC.